The clone carrying this TCR beta chain came up once. Study processing details: Estimation of nucleated cell counts was performed using reference gene primer amplification. Produced via immunoSEQ multiplex PCR; TCRdb's table is partial and in-frame only. That table is the source of V, J and clone size, and D and trimming were worked out from the DNA. The sample has over 250,000 clones; 80% to 90% are singletons. The sample comes from a study of blood T cell repertoires in COVID-19. Study overall: Samples came from the United States, Italy and Spain, spanning acute and convalescent COVID-19. Sources were T cells, B-cell-depleted T cells, or PBMCs; the material itself was cDNA or gDNA.

Germline CDR1 reads LNHDA; CDR2 reads SQIVND (reference sequence). J gave up 4 bases and V 9 bases, and 6 bases lay outside the gene matches. This CDR3 region has 13 residues. This sequence was found in a woman between 65 and 79 years old with acute or convalescent COVID-19. The chain recombines TRBV19 with TRBJ1-1, with 9 bases identical to TRBD1. The specimen was peripheral blood. The CDR3 sequence is CASTDRGSTEAFF. The CDR3 DNA reads as TGTGCCAGCACTGACAGGGGGAGCACTGAAGCTTTCTTT.